The 3 T cell receptor beta chains in this list originate from one sample, sequenced in a study of CD8 T cells in ankylosing spondylitis. Findings and limits, study-wide: Typical of ankylosing spondylitis blood, it appeared, was a TCR beta motif of roughly eight highly homologous variants.

For these receptors, no antigen is known. TCRdb re-derived calls from the 5' RACE reads in MiXCR, one entry per CDR3 protein. The sample shows about 390,000 distinct CDR3 sequences, more than 20% of them seen only once. Sequenced: blood, either unsorted or a sorted T cell fraction (not recorded which). The receptors shown here come from a male donor with ankylosing spondylitis.

The chain uses TRBV12-3 or TRBV12-4 and TRBJ2-1, with D hard to call. The CDR3 consists of 12 residues. V was pared by 5 bases and J by 9 bases, with 11 bases between. The CDR3 loop is CASSAEVGEQFF. CDR3 nucleotides: TGTGCCAGCAGTGCTGAAGTGGGTGAGCAGTTCTTC.

The rearrangement joins TRBV3-1 to TRBJ2-1, with a possible D match to TRBD2 (6 bases). CDR3 length: 16 residues. Between the trimmed V and J ends, which lost 4 bases and 9 bases, there was a span of 22 bases. CDR1 LGHDT and CDR2 YNNKEL come from the germline V gene (reference sequence). Here the CDR3 DNA reads TGTGCCAGCAGCCCTCATAGCGGCGGGAAACAAGGTGAGCAGTTCTTC. Translated, it gives CASSPHSGGKQGEQFF.

The V call is TRBV9, the J call TRBJ2-7; 11 nucleotides line up with TRBD2. The CDR3 has 16 amino acids. V lost 0 bases and J lost 3; bases outside the gene matches: 5. The germline CDR1 and CDR2 sequences are SGDLS and YYNGEE. The CDR3: CASSVGAGLAGYEQYF. CDR3 DNA sequence: TGTGCCAGCAGCGTAGGCGCAGGACTAGCGGGCTACGAGCAGTACTTC.